These 32 T cell receptor beta chains share one sample of origin, sequenced in a study of T cell responses to AZD1222 COVID-19 vaccine. The protocol was immunoSEQ multiplex PCR, while the TCRdb copy is restricted to in-frame clones and leaves out a portion. The table includes approximately 150,000 clones, approximately 90% detected once. The source material was peripheral blood, sampled on day 0 of AZD1222 vaccination. The source is an adult in good health.

The CDR3 bases are TGTGCCAGTAGTTCGCCCCGACTAGCAGGGTCAGATACGCAGTATTTT. Its translation is CASSSPRLAGSDTQYF. The chain joins TRBV19 to TRBJ2-3; 7 bases align to TRBD2. CDR1 and CDR2 from the germline V gene are LNHDA and SQIVND (reference sequence). The V and J ends lost 5 bases and 4 bases, in that order; junction bases with no gene match: 12. The CDR3 is made up of 16 amino acids.

The V gene is TRBV6-1, the J gene TRBJ2-2; no clear D. Germline assignment: CDR1 MNHNS and CDR2 SASEGT. The V and J ends lost 3 bases and 2 bases respectively, with 13 bases between them. The CDR3 has 16 residues. In DNA, the CDR3 is TGTGCCAGCAGTGAGGGTCGCTGGCTAAACACCGGGGAGCTGTTTTTT. The encoded protein is CASSEGRWLNTGELFF.

The chain has TRBV5-8 and TRBJ1-1; D is unclear. V lost 5 bases to trimming and J lost 8 bases, with 7 bases between them. Germline-derived CDR1 and CDR2 are SGHTS and YDEGEE. The CDR3 spans 10 residues. Here the CDR3 DNA reads TGTGCCAGCAGACGACAAGAAGCTTTCTTT. Its translation: CASRRQEAFF.

V gene TRBV9 combines with J gene TRBJ1-4; a weak D match, TRBD1 (5 bases). The length of the CDR3 is 14 residues. The ends were cut back, 2 bases at V and 4 bases at J, with 9 bases in the middle. Germline CDR1 reads SGDLS; CDR2 reads YYNGEE. CDR3 sequence: CASSVSRDNEKLFF. The CDR3 DNA reads TGTGCCAGCAGCGTCAGCAGGGATAATGAAAAACTGTTTTTT.

The V call is TRBV5-1, the J call TRBJ1-1, with D tentatively TRBD1 (5 bases). V dropped 5 bases and J dropped 8 bases, with 16 bases sitting between them. Germline CDR1 and CDR2: SGHRS and YFSETQ. The CDR3 length is 13 residues. CDR3 amino acids: CASRWDGRPEAFF. For the CDR3, the DNA is TGCGCCAGCAGATGGGACGGCCGCCCGGAAGCTTTCTTT.

V gene TRBV18 combines with J gene TRBJ1-4; TRBD1 matches 8 bases. J was trimmed by 0 bases and V by 2 bases; bases with no gene match: 8. CDR3 length equals 18 residues. The germline CDR1 and CDR2 sequences are KGHSH and LQKENI. The CDR3 region is CASSPLGQAYATNEKLFF. DNA of the CDR3: TGTGCCAGCTCACCATTGGGACAGGCCTATGCAACTAATGAAAAACTGTTTTTT.

J is TRBJ1-2 and V is TRBV6-4; unclear D gene. Germline values: CDR1 MRHNA, CDR2 SNTAGT. The CDR3 is made up of 14 amino acids. Trimming pared 3 bases from V and 4 bases from J, leaving 12 bases between. The CDR3 is CASSEAAAGYGYTF. CDR3 DNA sequence: TGTGCCAGCAGTGAGGCCGCCGCGGGCTATGGCTACACCTTC.

The chain uses TRBV7-8 and TRBJ2-1; a weak D match, TRBD2 (7 bases). Trimming cost V 6 bases and J 4 bases, with 16 bases left between them. The germline gives CDR1 SGHVS, CDR2 FQNEAQ. The CDR3 has 15 residues. This chain's CDR3 is CASSAGGQLYNEQFF. The DNA for the CDR3 is TGTGCCAGCAGTGCCGGGGGGCAGCTATACAATGAGCAGTTCTTC.

The J gene is TRBJ1-5, the V gene TRBV18, with no clear D. The ends were cut back, 2 bases at V and 2 bases at J, with 10 bases in the middle. Germline V gives CDR1 KGHSH, CDR2 LQKENI. CDR3 length equals 15 residues. The CDR3 region is CASSPEEGRNQPQHF. CDR3 bases: TGTGCCAGCTCACCAGAGGAGGGTCGCAATCAGCCCCAGCATTTT.

V usage is TRBV5-1 and J usage is TRBJ1-1; possible D gene TRBD1, 5 bases. The CDR3 spans 15 residues. The germline V gene encodes CDR1 SGHRS and CDR2 YFSETQ. V lost 4 bases and J 5 bases, leaving 18 bases between the germline ends. The CDR3 here is CASSARTPGSTEAFF. DNA for the CDR3: TGCGCCAGCAGCGCGCGCACGCCAGGGAGTACTGAAGCTTTCTTT. Drawing the rest from reference TRBV5-1 and TRBJ1-1, the complete variable domain is KAGVTQTPRYLIKTRGQQVTLSCSPISGHRSVSWYQQTPGQGLQFLFEYFSETQRNKGNFPGRFSGRQFSNSRSEMNVSTLELGDSALYLCASSARTPGSTEAFFGQGTRLTVV.

V usage is TRBV27 and J usage is TRBJ1-2; D is possibly TRBD1 (6 bases). The CDR3 loop spans 14 amino acids. Between the trimmed V and J ends, which lost 5 bases and 8 bases, there was a span of 18 bases. Germline V gene data show CDR1 as MNHEY and CDR2 as SMNVEV (reference sequence). For the CDR3, the DNA is TGTGCCAGCAGTCCCACTTGGGACAACAAAGGCTACACCTTC. Protein product: CASSPTWDNKGYTF.

The chain carries TRBV5-1 and TRBJ2-3; 9 bases align to TRBD1. The CDR3 is 16 residues long. Germline CDR1 reads SGHRS; CDR2 reads YFSETQ. V shed 4 bases and J 5 bases; nucleotides not matched to a gene: 11. In DNA, the CDR3 is TGCGCCAGCAGCCAGGGACAGGGCGGGCGGAAAGATACGCAGTATTTT. It encodes CASSQGQGGRKDTQYF.

The gene calls are TRBV21-1 and TRBJ1-5. TRBV21-1 is termed a pseudogene. The CDR3 is made up of 20 amino acids. The DNA of the CDR3 is TGTGCCAGCAGCAAAGCGCGCCGGGGTATTCCCGGGGCTCGGGATCAGCCCCAGCATTTT. Its translation: CASSKARRGIPGARDQPQHF.

As regards this clone: Because the CDR3's place on the DNA is in doubt, the DNA is left out and the CDR3 is given as listed by TCRdb. J is TRBJ1-1 and V is TRBV5-5. The germline CDR1 and CDR2 sequences are SGHKS and YYEKEE (reference sequence). With termini counted, the CDR3 has 16 amino acids. CDR3 sequence: CASSLGPALEPLKLSF.

This clone was detected once. The gene calls are TRBV15 and TRBJ1-2; D is unresolved. CDR1 and CDR2 (germline): LNHNV, YYDKDF (reference sequence). The CDR3 covers 15 residues. The V and J ends lost 0 bases and 2 bases respectively, with 10 bases between them. In DNA form, the CDR3 reads TGTGCCACCAGCAGAGATACAGATACAAACTATGGCTACACCTTC. Its translation is CATSRDTDTNYGYTF.

The gene calls are TRBV28 and TRBJ1-3; D is unresolved. Trimming left V 6 bases short and J 4 bases short, with 7 bases between. The CDR3 consists of 12 residues. Germline V gives CDR1 MDHEN, CDR2 SYDVKM. DNA of the CDR3: TGTGCCAGCAGGTACCGGGGAAACACCATATATTTT. Encoded protein: CASRYRGNTIYF.

The chain carries TRBV3-1 (or the pseudogene TRBV3-2) and TRBJ2-7; possibly TRBD2 for D (5 bases). V lost 4 bases and J 3 bases, leaving 10 bases between the germline ends. The CDR3 spans 13 residues. CDR1 and CDR2 from the germline V gene are LGHDT and YNNKEL (reference sequence). CDR3 region: CASSRADVYEQYF. Written as DNA, the CDR3 is TGTGCCAGCAGCCGAGCGGACGTCTACGAGCAGTACTTC.

V gene TRBV18 combines with J gene TRBJ2-2; D perhaps matches TRBD2 (5 bases). CDR1 and CDR2 from the germline V gene are KGHSH and LQKENI. V gave up 0 bases and J gave up 0 bases, with 5 bases separating them. The CDR3 is made up of 15 amino acids. CDR3: CASSPPRANTGELFF. CDR3 DNA: TGTGCCAGCTCACCACCGCGGGCGAACACCGGGGAGCTGTTTTTT.

This clone was observed a few times. The J gene is TRBJ2-3, the V gene TRBV7-2; 8 bases align to TRBD2. Germline values: CDR1 SGHTA, CDR2 FQGNSA. CDR3 length: 15 residues. Trimming at V came to 1 base and at J to 2 bases, leaving 2 bases not matched to a gene. CDR3: CASSLGLAFTDTQYF. CDR3 sequence (DNA): TGTGCCAGCAGCTTAGGACTAGCGTTCACAGATACGCAGTATTTT.

V and J are TRBV7-2 and TRBJ1-3; 7 positions agree with TRBD1. Trimming at V came to 0 bases and at J to 4 bases, leaving 0 bases not matched to a gene. Germline V gives CDR1 SGHTA, CDR2 FQGNSA. CDR3 length: 14 residues. The CDR3 DNA follows: TGTGCCAGCAGCTTAGCGGGACAGGGAAACACCATATATTTT. Translated: CASSLAGQGNTIYF.

The chain couples TRBV5-1 to TRBJ2-6, with a possible D match to TRBD2 (5 bases). Germline CDR1 reads SGHRS; CDR2 reads YFSETQ. V shed 0 bases and J shed 1 base, with 20 bases lying between them. CDR3 size: 20 residues. The CDR3 here is CASSLAGLRIRESGANVLTF. The CDR3, as DNA: TGCGCCAGCAGCTTGGCGGGGTTGAGGATCCGCGAATCTGGGGCCAACGTCCTGACTTTC.

The genes are TRBV28 and TRBJ1-1; 7 bases fit TRBD1. The CDR3 length is 14 residues. The V gene end was trimmed by 5 bases and the J gene end by 2 bases; junction bases not matched to a gene: 5. Germline CDR1 and CDR2: MDHEN and SYDVKM. In DNA, the CDR3 is TGTGCCAGCAGTCCAGGGGGTATTAACACTGAAGCTTTCTTT. Encoded protein: CASSPGGINTEAFF.

The chain combines TRBV6-6 with TRBJ1-5; D is ambiguous. The CDR3 loop spans 13 amino acids. V was clipped by 5 bases and J by 4 bases, with 9 bases between them. Germline loops: CDR1 MNHNY, CDR2 SVGAGI (reference sequence). The CDR3 coding sequence is TGTGCCAGCAGTACGGACGAAAATCAGCCCCAGCATTTT. This encodes CASSTDENQPQHF.

This clone was counted between two and nine times. The rearrangement uses TRBV2 and TRBJ1-5; no reliable D call. Germline CDR1 is SNHLY and CDR2 is FYNNEI. V was trimmed by 5 bases and J by 2 bases, leaving 7 bases between them. This CDR3 spans 13 amino acids. Here the CDR3 reads CASSREGNQPQHF. CDR3 bases: TGTGCCAGCAGTCGGGAGGGCAATCAGCCCCAGCATTTT.

The V and J genes are TRBV27 and TRBJ1-2, with a weak D call TRBD1 (6 bases). V was pared by 6 bases and J by 3 bases, with 20 bases between. The CDR3 has 16 amino acids. CDR1 MNHEY and CDR2 SMNVEV come from the germline V gene (reference sequence). CDR3 region: CASSRQQGFPHYGYTF. CDR3 coding DNA: TGTGCCAGCAGCCGTCAACAGGGATTTCCCCACTATGGCTACACCTTC.

V is TRBV5-6 and J is TRBJ2-2; TRBD2 matches at 8 bases. Germline V gene sequence: CDR1 SGHDT, CDR2 YYEEEE. This CDR3 spans 15 amino acids. V was clipped by 0 bases and J by 5 bases; unmatched bases: 3. As DNA, the CDR3 is TGTGCCAGCAGCTTGGCCGGGAGGGGAACCGGGGAGCTGTTTTTT. Protein: CASSLAGRGTGELFF.

The chain combines TRBV6-5 with TRBJ1-2; 8 nucleotides align to TRBD1. Germline CDR1 is MNHEY and CDR2 is SVGAGI. With V trimmed by 6 bases and J by 4 bases, 4 bases remained unmatched. The CDR3 length is 13 residues. CDR3: CASRPGGGYGYTF. The CDR3 bases are TGTGCCAGCAGACCAGGGGGCGGCTATGGCTACACCTTC.

The genes are TRBV6-1 and TRBJ1-5, with TRBD1 as a possible D gene (5 bases). V dropped 0 bases and J dropped 8 bases, with 14 bases sitting between them. In germline, CDR1 is MNHNS, CDR2 SASEGT. This CDR3 contains 15 residues. The CDR3 nucleotides read TGTGCCAGCAGTGAAGCGCCGCAGGGAGGGGAGCCCCAGCATTTT. It yields the protein CASSEAPQGGEPQHF.

The count of this clone is one. The rearrangement joins TRBV2 to TRBJ1-1; TRBD1 matches at 7 bases. This CDR3 spans 14 amino acids. V trimming: 7 bases; J trimming: 6 bases; junction bases outside the gene matches: 11. In germline, CDR1 is SNHLY, CDR2 FYNNEI. CDR3 DNA sequence: TGTGCCAGCACCGAGACAGGGAGGACGGCTGAAGCTTTCTTT. Its translation: CASTETGRTAEAFF.

V and J are TRBV19 and TRBJ1-2; 8 bases are shared with TRBD1. The germline CDR1 and CDR2 sequences are LNHDA and SQIVND (reference sequence). The CDR3 contains 14 residues. Germline trimming cut 1 base from V and 6 bases from J; bases unmatched to any gene: 4. This CDR3 is CASSIGTGIDGYTF. The CDR3 DNA reads as TGTGCCAGTAGTATAGGGACAGGGATTGATGGCTACACCTTC. The full variable domain, its missing parts supplied by reference TRBV19 and TRBJ1-2, is DGGITQSPKYLFRKEGQNVTLSCEQNLNHDAMYWYRQDPGQGLRLIYYSQIVNDFQKGDIAEGYSVSREKKESFPLTVTSAQKNPTAFYLCASSIGTGIDGYTFGSGTRLTVV.

This chain connects TRBV28 to TRBJ1-3; D remains unclear. In germline, CDR1 is MDHEN, CDR2 SYDVKM. Deletions cut 6 bases from V and 3 bases from J, with 9 bases between. There are 13 residues in the CDR3. CDR3 sequence (DNA): TGTGCCAGCAGGCTGATAAATGGAAACACCATATATTTT. Its translation is CASRLINGNTIYF.

The rearrangement joins TRBV12-3 or TRBV12-4 to TRBJ2-4, with D hard to call. The CDR3 is 13 amino acids. V was clipped by 1 base and J by 6 bases, with 7 bases between them. CDR3 sequence reads: CASSLGWGNIQYF. CDR3 bases: TGTGCCAGCAGTTTAGGGTGGGGAAACATTCAGTACTTC.